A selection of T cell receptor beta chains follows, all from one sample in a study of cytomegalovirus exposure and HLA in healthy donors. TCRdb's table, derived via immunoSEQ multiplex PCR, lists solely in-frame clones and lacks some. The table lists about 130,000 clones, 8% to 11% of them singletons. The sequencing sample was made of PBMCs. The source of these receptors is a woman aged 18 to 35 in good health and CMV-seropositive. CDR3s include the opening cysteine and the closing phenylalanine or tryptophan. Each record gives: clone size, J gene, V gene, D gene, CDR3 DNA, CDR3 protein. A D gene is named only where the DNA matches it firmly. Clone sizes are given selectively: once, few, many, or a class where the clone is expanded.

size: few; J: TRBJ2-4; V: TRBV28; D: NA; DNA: TGTGCCAGCAGGATGGTTCTCAGGGACATTCAGTACTTC; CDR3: CASRMVLRDIQYF
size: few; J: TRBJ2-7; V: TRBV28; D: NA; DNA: TGTGCCAGCAGTTCATCGGGACTCCACACCTACGAGCAGTACTTC; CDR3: CASSSSGLHTYEQYF
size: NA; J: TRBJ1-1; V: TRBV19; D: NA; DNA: TGTGCCAGTAGGGCAGGGTCTATTAACACTGAAGCTTTCTTT; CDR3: CASRAGSINTEAFF
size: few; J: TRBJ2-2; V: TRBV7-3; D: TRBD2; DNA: TGTGCCAGCAGCTTAACGTCCGGACTAGCGGGGGGGGAGCTGTTTTTT; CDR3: CASSLTSGLAGGELFF
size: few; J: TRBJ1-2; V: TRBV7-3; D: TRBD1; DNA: TGTGCCAGCAGCTTATCCCCAGGGGGTTATGGCTACACCTTC; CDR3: CASSLSPGGYGYTF
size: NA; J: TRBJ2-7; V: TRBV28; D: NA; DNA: TGTGCCAGCAGTCGAGCCAACAGCTACGAGCAGTACTTC; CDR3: CASSRANSYEQYF
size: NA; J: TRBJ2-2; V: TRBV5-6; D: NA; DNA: TGTGCCAGCAGCCCGCCATCGACAGCGAACACCGGGGAGCTGTTTTTT; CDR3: CASSPPSTANTGELFF
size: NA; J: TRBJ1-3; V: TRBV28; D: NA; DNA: TGTGCCAGCAGTTTTTCTCTGGGGCTCCGAAACACCATATATTTT; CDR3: CASSFSLGLRNTIYF
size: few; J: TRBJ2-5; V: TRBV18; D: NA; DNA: TGTGCCAGCTCACCAAACGGAGCCGAAGAGACCCAGTACTTC; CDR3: CASSPNGAEETQYF
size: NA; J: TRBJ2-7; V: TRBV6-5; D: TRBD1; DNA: TGTGCCAGCAGTTACAGGGGACAGTCCTACGAGCAGTACTTC; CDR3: CASSYRGQSYEQYF
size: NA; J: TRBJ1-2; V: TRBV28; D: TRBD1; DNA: TGTGCCAGCAGTTCGACAGGGGTCGGCTACACCTTC; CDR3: CASSSTGVGYTF
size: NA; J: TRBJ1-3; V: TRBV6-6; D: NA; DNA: TGTGCCATCGGGGACTCTGGAAACACCATATATTTT; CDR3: CAIGDSGNTIYF
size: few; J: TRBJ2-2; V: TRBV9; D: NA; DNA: TGTGCCAGCAGCGTGTTCGGTACCGGGGAGCTGTTTTTT; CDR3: CASSVFGTGELFF
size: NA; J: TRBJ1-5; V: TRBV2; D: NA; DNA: TGTGCCAGCAGGGGGCAGGGTGGCGGCAATCAGCCCCAGCATTTT; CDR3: CASRGQGGGNQPQHF
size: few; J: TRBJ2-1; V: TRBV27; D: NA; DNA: TGTGCCAGCAGTCTCAGCGGCCTGGCTTCCAATGAGCAGTTCTTC; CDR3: CASSLSGLASNEQFF
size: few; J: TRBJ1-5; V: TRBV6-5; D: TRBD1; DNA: TGTGCCAGCAGTCCGTCAGGGGGTGGAAATCAGCCCCAGCATTTT; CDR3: CASSPSGGGNQPQHF
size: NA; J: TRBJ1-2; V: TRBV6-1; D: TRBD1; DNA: TGTGCCAGCAGGGAAAGTCCCGGGACAGGTAGTGGCTACACCTTC; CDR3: CASRESPGTGSGYTF
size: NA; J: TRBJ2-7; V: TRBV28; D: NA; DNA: TGTGCCAGCAGTCTTCTAGGCTACGAGCAGTACTTC; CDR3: CASSLLGYEQYF
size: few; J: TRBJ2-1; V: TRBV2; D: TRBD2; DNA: TGTGCCAGCGGTGGACTAGCGGGAGTTGAGCAGTTCTTC; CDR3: CASGGLAGVEQFF
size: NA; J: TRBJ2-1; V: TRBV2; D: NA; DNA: TGTGCCAGCAGTACCAGCGGGGAGCAGTTCTTC; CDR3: CASSTSGEQFF
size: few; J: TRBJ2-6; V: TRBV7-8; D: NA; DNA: TGTGCCAGCAGTCTTCCAGGTATGACGGCCAACGTCCTGACTTTC; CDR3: CASSLPGMTANVLTF
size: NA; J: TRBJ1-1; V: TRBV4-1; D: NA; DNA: TGCGCCAGTAGTGGCCGGATGGAGACTGAAGCTTTCTTT; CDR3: CASSGRMETEAFF
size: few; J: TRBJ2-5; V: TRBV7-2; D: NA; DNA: TGTGCCAGCAGCTTTCAGGAAAAGACCCAGTACTTC; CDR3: CASSFQEKTQYF
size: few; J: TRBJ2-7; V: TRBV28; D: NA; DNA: TGTGCCAGCAGTTTGGAGATTAGTCCCTACTACGAGCAGTACTTC; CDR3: CASSLEISPYYEQYF
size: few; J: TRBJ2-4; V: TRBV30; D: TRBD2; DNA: TGTGCCTGGGCCCGGCGGGAGGGTTCAAACATTCAGTACTTC; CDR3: CAWARREGSNIQYF
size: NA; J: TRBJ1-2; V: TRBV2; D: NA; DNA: TGTGCCAGCAGTGAAGACAGGAACTATGGCTACACCTTC; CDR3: CASSEDRNYGYTF
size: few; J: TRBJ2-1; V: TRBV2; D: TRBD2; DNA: TGTGCCAGTTTGGGGGGGTCCTACAATGAGCAGTTCTTC; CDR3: CASLGGSYNEQFF
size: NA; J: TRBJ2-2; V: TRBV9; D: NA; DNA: TGTGCCAGCAGCGTAGCTTTGCAGGGTGGGCCCGGGGAGCTGTTTTTT; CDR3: CASSVALQGGPGELFF
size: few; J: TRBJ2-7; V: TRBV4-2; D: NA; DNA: TGTGCCAGCAGCCAAGACCCAGGCCCCGACGAGCAGTACTTC; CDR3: CASSQDPGPDEQYF
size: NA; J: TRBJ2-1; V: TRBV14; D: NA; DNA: TGTGCCAGCAGCCCCCGGACAAACAATGAGCAGTTCTTC; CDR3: CASSPRTNNEQFF
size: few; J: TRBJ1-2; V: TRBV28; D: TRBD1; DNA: TGTGCCAGCACCCCAGGGGGCTCTGGAGGCTACACCTTC; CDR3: CASTPGGSGGYTF
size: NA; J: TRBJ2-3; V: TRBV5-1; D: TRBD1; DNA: TGCGCCAGCAGCCAACAGGGGGCAGGTGGCACAGATACGCAGTATTTT; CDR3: CASSQQGAGGTDTQYF
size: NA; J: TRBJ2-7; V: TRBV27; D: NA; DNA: TGTGCCAGCAGTTTGGAGGGGAGGCTCCACGAGCAGTACTTC; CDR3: CASSLEGRLHEQYF
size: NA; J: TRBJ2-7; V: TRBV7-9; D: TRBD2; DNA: TGTGCCAGCAGCTTAGAACTAGCGGGAGGGAGCTCCTACGAGCAGTACTTC; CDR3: CASSLELAGGSSYEQYF
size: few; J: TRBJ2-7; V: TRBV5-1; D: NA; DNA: TGCGCCAGCAGCTCGATCCCGGGATCACCCTACGAGCAGTACTTC; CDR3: CASSSIPGSPYEQYF
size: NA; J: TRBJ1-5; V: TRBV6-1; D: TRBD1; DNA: TGTGCCAGCAGTGAATTCAGGCAGGGGGATCAGCCCCAGAATTTT; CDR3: CASSEFRQGDQPQNF
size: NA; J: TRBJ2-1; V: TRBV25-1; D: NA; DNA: TGTGCCAGCACTGTGGATGCAGGCCACAATGAGCAGTTCTTC; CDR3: CASTVDAGHNEQFF
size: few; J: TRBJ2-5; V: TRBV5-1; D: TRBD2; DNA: TGCGCCAGCAGCTTGACGGGAGGAGGTGAGACCCAGTACTTC; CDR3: CASSLTGGGETQYF
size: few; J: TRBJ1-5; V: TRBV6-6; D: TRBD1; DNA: TGTGCCAGCAGTGCGGGACAGGGTTACAATCAGCCCCAGCATTTT; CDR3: CASSAGQGYNQPQHF
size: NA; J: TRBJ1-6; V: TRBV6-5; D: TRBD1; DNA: TGTGCCTCCGTTAGGGACAGGGAAGGATCACCCCTCCACTTT; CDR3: CASVRDREGSPLHF
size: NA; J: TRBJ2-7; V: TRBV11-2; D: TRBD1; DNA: TGTGCCAGCAGCATGGGGACAGGCTCCTACGAGCAGTACTTC; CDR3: CASSMGTGSYEQYF
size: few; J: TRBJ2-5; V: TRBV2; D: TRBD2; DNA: TGTGCCAGCAGGAGGCGGGAGTCGGTAGAGACCCAGTACTTC; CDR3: CASRRRESVETQYF
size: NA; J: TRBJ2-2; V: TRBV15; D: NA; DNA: TGTGCCACCAGCAGAGATCGGGAGCTCGGGGAGCTGTTTTTT; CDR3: CATSRDRELGELFF
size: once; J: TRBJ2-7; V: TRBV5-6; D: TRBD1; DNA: TGTGCCAGCAGCGGATCCGGGACAGGCTCCTACGAGCAGTACTTC; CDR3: CASSGSGTGSYEQYF
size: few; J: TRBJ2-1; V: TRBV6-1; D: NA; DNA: TGTGCCAGCAGGGACTACGCTTACAATGAGCAGTTCTTC; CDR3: CASRDYAYNEQFF
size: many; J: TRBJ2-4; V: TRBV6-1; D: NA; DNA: TGTGCCAGCAGACCCACCTTCGACGGAGGAAACATTCAGTACTTC; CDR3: CASRPTFDGGNIQYF
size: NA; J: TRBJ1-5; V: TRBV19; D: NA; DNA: TGTGCCAGTAGTATCGGAGGCCCCATGGGTAATCAGCCCCAGCATTTT; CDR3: CASSIGGPMGNQPQHF
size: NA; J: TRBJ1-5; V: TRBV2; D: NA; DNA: TGTGCCAGCAGTGATAGAACTATAGATCAGCCCCAGCATTTT; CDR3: CASSDRTIDQPQHF
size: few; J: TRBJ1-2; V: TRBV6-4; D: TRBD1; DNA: TGTGCCAGCAGTCCGGGACAGGGTCTGGGCTACACCTTC; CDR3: CASSPGQGLGYTF
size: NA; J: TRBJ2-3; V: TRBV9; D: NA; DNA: TGTGCCAGCAGTGACTATTTGCCAGATACGCAGTATTTT; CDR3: CASSDYLPDTQYF
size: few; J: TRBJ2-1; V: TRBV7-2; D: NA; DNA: TGTGCCAGCAGCTTACACCCTCTACGCGGCTTCTTC; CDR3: CASSLHPLRGFF
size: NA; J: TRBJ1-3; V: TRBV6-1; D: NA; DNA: TGTGCCAGCAGTATCGGGATGGGGTACGGAAACACCATATATTTT; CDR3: CASSIGMGYGNTIYF
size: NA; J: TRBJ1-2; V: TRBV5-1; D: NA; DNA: TGCGCCAGCAGCTTCGACAGTCCCTATGGCTACACCTTC; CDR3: CASSFDSPYGYTF
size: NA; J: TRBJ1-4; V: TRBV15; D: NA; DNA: TGTGCCACCAGCAGAGGTGTCCAGACTAATGAAAAACTGTTTTTT; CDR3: CATSRGVQTNEKLFF
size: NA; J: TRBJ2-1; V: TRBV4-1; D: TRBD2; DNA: TGCGCCAGCAGCCCAGGACTAGCGGGAGGCGGAGGGCCATACAATGAGCAGTTCTTC; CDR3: CASSPGLAGGGGPYNEQFF
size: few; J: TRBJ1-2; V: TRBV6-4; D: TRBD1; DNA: TGTGCCAGCACGACAGGGGGGGGTGGCTACACCTTC; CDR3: CASTTGGGGYTF
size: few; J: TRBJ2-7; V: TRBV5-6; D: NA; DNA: TGTGCCAGCAGCTTGGCGCAGGGTATCTACGAGCAGTACTTC; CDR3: CASSLAQGIYEQYF
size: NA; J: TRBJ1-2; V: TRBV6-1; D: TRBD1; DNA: TGTGCCAGCACGGAAATGCCGGGACAGGGGTTCGGCTACACCTTC; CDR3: CASTEMPGQGFGYTF